The rows below give T cell receptor beta chains drawn from one sample of a study of relationships among human T cell subsets. One entry per CDR3 protein results from TCRdb running MiXCR on the multiplex PCR reads. The table includes around 5,000 distinct CDR3 sequences, just under 80% detected once. The sequencing input was total T cells sorted from blood. The receptors originated from a middle-aged man in good health. CDR3s include the opening cysteine and the closing phenylalanine or tryptophan.

V	J	CDR3
TRBV14	TRBJ2-1	CASSQGQYNEQFF
TRBV6-5	TRBJ2-3	CASTSRTDTQYF
TRBV10-3	TRBJ1-1	CAISEAGEFGEAFF
TRBV20-1	TRBJ1-1	CSARDQGRRNTEAFF
TRBV7-9	TRBJ1-6	CASSHDSYNSPLHF
TRBV7-9	TRBJ2-5	CASSFQAQGGTQYF
TRBV29-1	TRBJ2-5	CSADRGQETQYF
TRBV20-1	TRBJ1-3	CSASFGQAFSGNTIYF
TRBV20-1	TRBJ1-2	CSARTGGLANYGYTF
TRBV10-1	TRBJ2-3	CASSLDSRADTQYF
TRBV4-2	TRBJ2-7	CASSLSGDPYEQYF
TRBV28	TRBJ1-5	CAIRDRGSQPQHF
TRBV2	TRBJ2-5	CASSSPPGEAQYF
TRBV11-3	TRBJ2-7	CASSPSGGPYYEQYF
TRBV11-2	TRBJ2-5	CASSLGGQETQYF
TRBV10-3	TRBJ1-1	CAISPRDTNTEAFF
TRBV5-5	TRBJ2-3	CASSLGGGTTDTQYF
TRBV12-3/TRBV12-4	TRBJ2-1	CASSAAGAGYNEQFF
TRBV2	TRBJ1-1	CASKEGRNTEAFF
TRBV11-2	TRBJ2-3	CASSPAPESPDTQYF
TRBV2	TRBJ1-2	CASSDRGPYGYTF
TRBV20-1	TRBJ1-5	CSARESGQTVQPQHF
TRBV5-1	TRBJ2-1	CASSLPISGSSYNEQFF
TRBV24-1	TRBJ2-1	CATSDRQGTFNEQFF
TRBV29-1	TRBJ2-5	CSVSRDFQETQYF
TRBV12-3/TRBV12-4	TRBJ2-7	CASSLGQGQTYEQYF
TRBV10-3	TRBJ2-7	CASSGGQGPYEQYF
TRBV7-8	TRBJ2-3	CATASGGLADTQYF
TRBV24-1	TRBJ2-7	CATSDRDEQYF
TRBV10-1	TRBJ2-3	CASSGDRTDTQYF
TRBV19	TRBJ2-3	CASSITGTSGTHKDTQYF
TRBV29-1	TRBJ2-7	CSVISGQSYEQYF
TRBV7-9	TRBJ1-1	CASSHLGTEAFF
TRBV4-1	TRBJ2-7	CASSQGSGDISYEQYF
TRBV7-3	TRBJ2-5	CASSLRLGPQETQYF
TRBV7-9	TRBJ2-1	CASSPGRFTYNEQFF
TRBV11-2	TRBJ1-1	CASSSDRIEAFF
TRBV29-1	TRBJ2-2	CSARGGTNTGELFF
TRBV7-3	TRBJ1-5	CASGTLGQANKYSNQPQHF
TRBV29-1	TRBJ2-5	CSAPDRGSGQETQYF
TRBV29-1	TRBJ2-6	CSVDGPGANVLTF
TRBV4-1	TRBJ2-7	CASSQERGYEQYF
TRBV21-1	TRBJ2-1	CASSKEPGYSSYNEQFF
TRBV11-2	TRBJ2-1	CASSLGGAIYNEQFF
TRBV29-1	TRBJ1-1	CSVTKGLNTEAFF